These 29 T cell receptor beta chains were sequenced from one sample in a study of metastatic and nonmetastatic thyroid tumors (dated by TCRdb to the early 2020s). Before undergoing thyroid surgery, none of the patients had been given any kind of treatment. The library was generated by PCR. Instrument used: Illumina HiSeq 4000. TCRdb passed the public sequencing reads through fastp at Q25 and MiXCR, retaining productive beta sequences. Present in this sample are 12,000 or so clones, around 25% of which were seen just once. The ten largest clones capture roughly a fifth of the sample. Material for sequencing was adjacent normal tissue. These receptor sequences come from a male donor with papillary thyroid cancer or a benign thyroid nodule (not recorded which). Some clones in this sample may be carry-over from other donors' samples.

This chain uses TRBV20-1 with TRBJ2-7; 8 bases match TRBD2. V dropped 5 bases and J dropped 2; count of bases not matched to a gene: 8. CDR1 is DFQATT and CDR2 is SNEGSKA in the germline V gene (reference sequence). The CDR3 is 14 amino acids. This CDR3 is CSAPRAGEAYEQYF. CDR3 nucleotide sequence: TGCAGTGCTCCCCGAGCGGGAGAAGCCTACGAGCAGTACTTC.

In this sample, this clone turned up a few times. Other DNA sequences of this sample code for an identical CDR3. The chain recombines TRBV20-1 with TRBJ2-5; a weak D match, TRBD1 (6 bases). Germline V gives CDR1 DFQATT, CDR2 SNEGSKA (reference sequence). V shed 5 bases and J shed 5 bases, with 18 bases lying between them. This CDR3 contains 14 residues. The CDR3 coding sequence is TGCAGTGCTGGGCCGGGTGGGGGCTCCGAGACCCAGTACTTC. Its protein is CSAGPGGGSETQYF.

The chain employs TRBV10-1 and TRBJ2-7; 7 bases are shared with TRBD1. The CDR3 spans 14 residues. The ends lost 6 bases at V and 0 bases at J; junction bases unmatched: 5. Germline CDR1 WNHNN, CDR2 SYGVQD (reference sequence). The CDR3 nucleotides are TGCGCCAGCAGCCCGGACAGGAACTCCTACGAGCAGTACTTC. Protein product: CASSPDRNSYEQYF.

This clone occurred a few times. The gene calls are TRBV28 and TRBJ1-4, with D tentatively TRBD1 (5 bases). Trimming took off 7 bases at V and 0 bases at J, with 12 bases between the two ends. The length of the CDR3 is 15 residues. Germline V gene lookup returns CDR1 MDHEN and CDR2 SYDVKM. The CDR3, as DNA: TGTGCCAGCACCCCAGGGTGGCCAACTAATGAAAAACTGTTTTTT. Amino acid sequence: CASTPGWPTNEKLFF.

This clone was recorded a few times. The CDR3 protein is CASRRTGAREQYF. The CDR3 nucleotides are TGTGCCAGCAGACGGACAGGGGCAAGGGAGCAGTACTTC. The chain combines TRBV2 with TRBJ2-7, with 9 bases aligning to TRBD1. The trim removed 6 bases at V and 7 bases at J, leaving 7 bases unmatched. Germline CDR1 is SNHLY and CDR2 is FYNNEI. This CDR3 region has 13 residues. Variable domain in full (rest from reference TRBV2 and TRBJ2-7): EPEVTQTPSHQVTQMGQEVILRCVPISNHLYFYWYRQILGQKVEFLVSFYNNEISEKSEIFDDQFSVERPDGSNFTLKIRSTKLEDSAMYFCASRRTGAREQYFGPGTRLTVT.

About this clone itself: At the DNA level, this CDR3 is encoded by other sequences in the same sample as well. This chain joins TRBV19 and TRBJ2-1; TRBD2 agrees at 8 bases. CDR1 and CDR2 (germline): LNHDA, SQIVND (reference sequence). The length of the CDR3 is 15 residues. Unmatched junction bases numbered 8, after V lost 3 bases and J lost 7 bases. The CDR3 sequence is CASSIRREGRNEQFF. CDR3 DNA sequence: TGTGCCAGTAGTATTCGTCGGGAGGGCCGGAATGAGCAGTTCTTC.

By share, this clone ranks as medium-sized (0.01 to 0.1%). The V and J genes are TRBV6-1 and TRBJ1-5; D not certain. Trimming pared 3 bases from V and 0 bases from J, leaving 12 bases between. Germline lookup yields CDR1 MNHNS and CDR2 SASEGT. This CDR3 spans 16 amino acids. This CDR3 reads CASSESLTYSNQPQHF. CDR3 coding DNA: TGTGCCAGCAGTGAGTCTCTGACATATAGCAATCAGCCCCAGCATTTT.

This clone showed up just a few times. The chain employs TRBV11-2 and TRBJ2-3, with 11 bases lining up with TRBD2. V dropped 5 bases and J dropped 7; count of bases not matched to a gene: 17. This CDR3 spans 18 amino acids. Germline assignment: CDR1 SGHAT and CDR2 FQNNGV. The CDR3 sequence is CASSPGTSGGGRAYTQYF. CDR3 bases: TGTGCCAGCAGCCCGGGGACTAGCGGTGGGGGGAGGGCATATACGCAGTATTTT.

This clone was detected a few times. The genes are TRBV6-6 and TRBJ2-1; 12 nucleotides match TRBD2. The CDR3 spans 18 residues. Germline V CDR1 and CDR2: MNHNY, SVGAGI (reference sequence). J was trimmed by 4 bases and V by 5 bases; bases with no gene match: 12. CDR3 DNA: TGTGCCAGCAGTACCGGGACTAGCGGGCCAGCCGCTTACAATGAGCAGTTCTTC. It encodes CASSTGTSGPAAYNEQFF.

This clone is medium-sized in the sample. The chain is built from TRBV12-3 or TRBV12-4 and TRBJ2-5; 11 bases are shared with TRBD2. The CDR3 contains 16 residues. V trimming: 8 bases; J trimming: 3 bases; junction bases outside the gene matches: 11. This CDR3 is CASLEETSGKKETQYF. The CDR3, as DNA: TGTGCCAGCCTCGAGGAGACTAGCGGGAAGAAAGAGACCCAGTACTTC.

This clone was observed at least ten times. This CDR3 reads CASSLSAEAFF. DNA of the CDR3: TGTGCCAGCAGTCTCAGCGCTGAAGCTTTCTTT. The J gene is TRBJ1-1, the V gene TRBV12-3 or TRBV12-4; D not resolved. V was shortened by 5 bases and J by 6 bases, with 7 bases between the two germline ends. The CDR3 extends over 11 amino acids.

A few counts support this clone. The rearrangement joins TRBV11-2 to TRBJ2-2; the D gene is possibly TRBD2 (6 bases). The CDR3 is made up of 14 amino acids. Deletions cut 5 bases from V and 6 bases from J, with 13 bases between. CDR1 is SGHAT and CDR2 is FQNNGV in the germline V gene. The CDR3 sequence: CASSPLPGAGELFF. The CDR3 coding sequence is TGTGCCAGCAGCCCCCTTCCGGGGGCCGGGGAGCTGTTTTTT.

The V call is TRBV5-1, the J call TRBJ1-1; D unclear. From germline, CDR1 is SGHRS and CDR2 YFSETQ. V shed 4 bases and J shed 1 base, with 8 bases lying between them. This CDR3 is 13 amino acids long. In DNA form, the CDR3 reads TGCGCCAGCAGCAGGGATGCGAACACTGAAGCTTTCTTT. The encoded protein is CASSRDANTEAFF.

V usage is TRBV5-1 and J usage is TRBJ1-2; tentatively, D is TRBD1 (6 bases). The CDR3 sequence is 14 residues long. Germline V gene data show CDR1 as SGHRS and CDR2 as YFSETQ. V shed 0 bases and J shed 4 bases, with 10 bases lying between them. The DNA of the CDR3 is TGCGCCAGCAGCTTGGGGACAGAAATCTATGGCTACACCTTC. Encoded protein: CASSLGTEIYGYTF. The full variable domain, in which reference TRBV5-1 and TRBJ1-2 provide the parts outside the CDR3, is KAGVTQTPRYLIKTRGQQVTLSCSPISGHRSVSWYQQTPGQGLQFLFEYFSETQRNKGNFPGRFSGRQFSNSRSEMNVSTLELGDSALYLCASSLGTEIYGYTFGSGTRLTVV.

The chain has TRBV18 and TRBJ1-6; 7 nucleotides agree with TRBD1. CDR1 and CDR2 from the germline V gene are KGHSH and LQKENI. This CDR3 comprises 19 residues. Trimming cost V 3 bases and J 5 bases; bases outside gene matches: 16. The CDR3 DNA sequence: TGTGCCAGCTCACCGTTTCCTACAGGGGTCAGCGTCGATAATTCACCCCTCCACTTT. It is translated as CASSPFPTGVSVDNSPLHF.

The V call is TRBV30, the J call TRBJ1-2, with D uncertain. The CDR3 totals 11 residues. The V gene lost 4 bases and the J gene lost 11 bases, with 14 bases spanning the gap. Germline V CDR1 and CDR2: GTSNPN, SVGIG (reference sequence). The CDR3 DNA reads TGTGCCTGGAAGATTCCATGGGCGTACACCTTC. It specifies CAWKIPWAYTF.

This clone was recorded a few times. The J gene is TRBJ2-7, the V gene TRBV19; weak D call: TRBD1 (6 bases). Trimming pared 7 bases from V and 3 bases from J, leaving 7 bases between. The CDR3 consists of 11 residues. Germline V CDR1 and CDR2: LNHDA, SQIVND (reference sequence). The CDR3 region has the DNA TGTGCCAGTAAGGGGGACTACGAGCAGTACTTC. Protein sequence: CASKGDYEQYF.

This clone was picked up a small number of times. V usage is TRBV19 and J usage is TRBJ2-2; D perhaps matches TRBD1 (6 bases). The CDR3 sequence is 13 residues long. V shed 5 bases and J shed 8 bases, with 12 bases lying between them. Germline V lookup: CDR1 LNHDA, CDR2 SQIVND (reference sequence). The CDR3 is CASSQGTSGELFF. CDR3 nucleotides: TGTGCCAGTAGTCAGGGGACGTCGGGGGAGCTGTTTTTT. Drawing the rest from reference TRBV19 and TRBJ2-2, the complete variable domain is DGGITQSPKYLFRKEGQNVTLSCEQNLNHDAMYWYRQDPGQGLRLIYYSQIVNDFQKGDIAEGYSVSREKKESFPLTVTSAQKNPTAFYLCASSQGTSGELFFGEGSRLTVL.

This clone was seen a few times. The CDR3 region is CASTPVGLNTDTQYF. CDR3 nucleotide sequence: TGTGCCAGCACCCCGGTGGGGCTTAACACAGATACGCAGTATTTT. V gene TRBV28 combines with J gene TRBJ2-3; D may be TRBD1 (5 bases). Trimming pared 7 bases from V and 2 bases from J, leaving 16 bases between. This CDR3 is built from 15 residues. Germline CDR1 MDHEN, CDR2 SYDVKM.

This clone was counted only a few times. This sequence joins TRBV6-1 and TRBJ2-7; 8 positions agree with TRBD2. Germline assignment: CDR1 MNHNS and CDR2 SASEGT. The CDR3 totals 13 residues. V trimming: 5 bases; J trimming: 3 bases; junction bases outside the gene matches: 3. CDR3 sequence: CASSRSGSYEQYF. In nucleotides, the CDR3 is TGTGCCAGCAGTCGGAGCGGGAGCTACGAGCAGTACTTC.

The CDR3 DNA is TGCAGTGCTAGGGAGCAGGCCGAGCAGTACTTC. Translating it yields CSAREQAEQYF. The V and J genes are TRBV20-1 and TRBJ2-7; D not resolved. The germline V gene has CDR1 DFQATT and CDR2 SNEGSKA (reference sequence). Trimming left V 3 bases short and J 6 bases short, with 9 bases between. CDR3 length equals 11 residues.

This clone has more than one count but fewer than ten. The chain uses TRBV6-1 and TRBJ2-7; 8 nucleotides align to TRBD2. This CDR3 region has 14 residues. The V and J ends lost 4 bases and 0 bases, in that order; junction bases with no gene match: 2. Germline assignment: CDR1 MNHNS and CDR2 SASEGT. The CDR3 is CASSAGGDSYEQYF. As DNA, the CDR3 is TGTGCCAGCAGTGCGGGAGGGGACTCCTACGAGCAGTACTTC.

There are a few counts of this clone. The CDR3 coding sequence is TGTGCCAGCAGTTTAGCGGGTAGCGGGAGGGCCAGGTACAATGAGCAGTTCTTC. Encoded protein: CASSLAGSGRARYNEQFF. V usage is TRBV28 and J usage is TRBJ2-1, with TRBD2 matching over 11 bases. Germline values: CDR1 MDHEN, CDR2 SYDVKM. The CDR3 consists of 18 residues. V gave up 2 bases and J gave up 4 bases; unmatched junction bases: 10.

This clone showed up many times. This rearrangement joins TRBV10-2 to TRBJ2-3; D gene ambiguous. This CDR3 spans 15 amino acids. V lost 6 bases and J 1 base, leaving 14 bases between the germline ends. Germline CDR1 is WSHSY and CDR2 is SAAADI. CDR3 in DNA: TGCGCCAGCAGACCGAGCCGATACCGCACAGATACGCAGTATTTT. Protein product: CASRPSRYRTDTQYF.

The V gene is TRBV7-3, the J gene TRBJ1-2; D ambiguous. Germline-derived CDR1 and CDR2 are SGHTA and FQGTGA. V dropped 0 bases and J dropped 8 bases, with 16 bases sitting between them. This CDR3 is 15 amino acids long. The DNA for the CDR3 is TGTGCCAGCAGCTTAACTTCTGAGGCGGGCGGGGGCTACACCTTC. This gives the protein CASSLTSEAGGGYTF.

The genes are TRBV6-1 and TRBJ2-7; D is unclear. V shed 7 bases and J shed 4 bases, with 14 bases lying between them. The CDR3 extends over 13 amino acids. Germline V CDR1 and CDR2: MNHNS, SASEGT. The CDR3 bases are TGTGCCAGCATAACCCGTTATGTATACGAGCAGTACTTC. Translation gives CASITRYVYEQYF.

This clone was seen many times. The V call is TRBV7-3, the J call TRBJ2-7; D might be TRBD2 (6 bases). The V gene lost 5 bases and the J gene lost 2 bases, with 13 bases spanning the gap. This CDR3 comprises 14 residues. The V gene's germline CDR1 is SGHTA and CDR2 FQGTGA. The CDR3 DNA is TGTGCCAGCAGCCCGAGACGGGGGACCTACGAGCAGTACTTC. This codes for CASSPRRGTYEQYF. Filled out from reference TRBV7-3 and TRBJ2-7, the complete variable domain reads GAGVSQTPSNKVTEKGKYVELRCDPISGHTALYWYRQSLGQGPEFLIYFQGTGAADDSGLPNDRFFAVRPEGSVSTLKIQRTERGDSAVYLCASSPRRGTYEQYFGPGTRLTVT.

This clone was detected a few times. V gene TRBV6-5 combines with J gene TRBJ2-5; D unclear. V was cut by 0 bases and J by 4 bases, with 15 bases left in between. This CDR3 region has 16 residues. Germline assignment: CDR1 MNHEY and CDR2 SVGAGI. The CDR3 DNA reads TGTGCCAGCAGTTACTCAGGTGGAGCCCCTCGAGAGACCCAGTACTTC. It is translated as CASSYSGGAPRETQYF.

This clone was detected only a few times. The rearrangement joins TRBV27 to TRBJ2-1; TRBD2 is a possible D gene (7 bases). This CDR3 is built from 14 residues. V lost 10 bases to trimming and J lost 6 bases, with 19 bases between them. Germline V gene sequence: CDR1 MNHEY, CDR2 SMNVEV (reference sequence). The CDR3 loop is CATHTRGAINEQFF. The CDR3 nucleotides read TGTGCCACCCACACTCGGGGGGCTATCAATGAGCAGTTCTTC.